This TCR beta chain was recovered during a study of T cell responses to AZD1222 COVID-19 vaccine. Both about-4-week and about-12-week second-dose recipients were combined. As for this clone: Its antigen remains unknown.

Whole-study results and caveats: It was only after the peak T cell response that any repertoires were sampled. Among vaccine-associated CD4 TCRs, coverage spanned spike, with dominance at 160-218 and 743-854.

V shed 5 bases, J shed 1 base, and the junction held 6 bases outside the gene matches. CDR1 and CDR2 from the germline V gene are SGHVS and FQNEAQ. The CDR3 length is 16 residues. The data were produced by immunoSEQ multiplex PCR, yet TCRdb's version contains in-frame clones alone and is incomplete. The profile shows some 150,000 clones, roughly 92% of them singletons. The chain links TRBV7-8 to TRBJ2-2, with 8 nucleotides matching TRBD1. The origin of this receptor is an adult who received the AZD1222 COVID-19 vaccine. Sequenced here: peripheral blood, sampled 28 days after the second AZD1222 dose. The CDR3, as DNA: TGTGCCAGCAGCCCTCGGACAGGGAGGAACACCGGGGAGCTGTTTTTT. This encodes CASSPRTGRNTGELFF.